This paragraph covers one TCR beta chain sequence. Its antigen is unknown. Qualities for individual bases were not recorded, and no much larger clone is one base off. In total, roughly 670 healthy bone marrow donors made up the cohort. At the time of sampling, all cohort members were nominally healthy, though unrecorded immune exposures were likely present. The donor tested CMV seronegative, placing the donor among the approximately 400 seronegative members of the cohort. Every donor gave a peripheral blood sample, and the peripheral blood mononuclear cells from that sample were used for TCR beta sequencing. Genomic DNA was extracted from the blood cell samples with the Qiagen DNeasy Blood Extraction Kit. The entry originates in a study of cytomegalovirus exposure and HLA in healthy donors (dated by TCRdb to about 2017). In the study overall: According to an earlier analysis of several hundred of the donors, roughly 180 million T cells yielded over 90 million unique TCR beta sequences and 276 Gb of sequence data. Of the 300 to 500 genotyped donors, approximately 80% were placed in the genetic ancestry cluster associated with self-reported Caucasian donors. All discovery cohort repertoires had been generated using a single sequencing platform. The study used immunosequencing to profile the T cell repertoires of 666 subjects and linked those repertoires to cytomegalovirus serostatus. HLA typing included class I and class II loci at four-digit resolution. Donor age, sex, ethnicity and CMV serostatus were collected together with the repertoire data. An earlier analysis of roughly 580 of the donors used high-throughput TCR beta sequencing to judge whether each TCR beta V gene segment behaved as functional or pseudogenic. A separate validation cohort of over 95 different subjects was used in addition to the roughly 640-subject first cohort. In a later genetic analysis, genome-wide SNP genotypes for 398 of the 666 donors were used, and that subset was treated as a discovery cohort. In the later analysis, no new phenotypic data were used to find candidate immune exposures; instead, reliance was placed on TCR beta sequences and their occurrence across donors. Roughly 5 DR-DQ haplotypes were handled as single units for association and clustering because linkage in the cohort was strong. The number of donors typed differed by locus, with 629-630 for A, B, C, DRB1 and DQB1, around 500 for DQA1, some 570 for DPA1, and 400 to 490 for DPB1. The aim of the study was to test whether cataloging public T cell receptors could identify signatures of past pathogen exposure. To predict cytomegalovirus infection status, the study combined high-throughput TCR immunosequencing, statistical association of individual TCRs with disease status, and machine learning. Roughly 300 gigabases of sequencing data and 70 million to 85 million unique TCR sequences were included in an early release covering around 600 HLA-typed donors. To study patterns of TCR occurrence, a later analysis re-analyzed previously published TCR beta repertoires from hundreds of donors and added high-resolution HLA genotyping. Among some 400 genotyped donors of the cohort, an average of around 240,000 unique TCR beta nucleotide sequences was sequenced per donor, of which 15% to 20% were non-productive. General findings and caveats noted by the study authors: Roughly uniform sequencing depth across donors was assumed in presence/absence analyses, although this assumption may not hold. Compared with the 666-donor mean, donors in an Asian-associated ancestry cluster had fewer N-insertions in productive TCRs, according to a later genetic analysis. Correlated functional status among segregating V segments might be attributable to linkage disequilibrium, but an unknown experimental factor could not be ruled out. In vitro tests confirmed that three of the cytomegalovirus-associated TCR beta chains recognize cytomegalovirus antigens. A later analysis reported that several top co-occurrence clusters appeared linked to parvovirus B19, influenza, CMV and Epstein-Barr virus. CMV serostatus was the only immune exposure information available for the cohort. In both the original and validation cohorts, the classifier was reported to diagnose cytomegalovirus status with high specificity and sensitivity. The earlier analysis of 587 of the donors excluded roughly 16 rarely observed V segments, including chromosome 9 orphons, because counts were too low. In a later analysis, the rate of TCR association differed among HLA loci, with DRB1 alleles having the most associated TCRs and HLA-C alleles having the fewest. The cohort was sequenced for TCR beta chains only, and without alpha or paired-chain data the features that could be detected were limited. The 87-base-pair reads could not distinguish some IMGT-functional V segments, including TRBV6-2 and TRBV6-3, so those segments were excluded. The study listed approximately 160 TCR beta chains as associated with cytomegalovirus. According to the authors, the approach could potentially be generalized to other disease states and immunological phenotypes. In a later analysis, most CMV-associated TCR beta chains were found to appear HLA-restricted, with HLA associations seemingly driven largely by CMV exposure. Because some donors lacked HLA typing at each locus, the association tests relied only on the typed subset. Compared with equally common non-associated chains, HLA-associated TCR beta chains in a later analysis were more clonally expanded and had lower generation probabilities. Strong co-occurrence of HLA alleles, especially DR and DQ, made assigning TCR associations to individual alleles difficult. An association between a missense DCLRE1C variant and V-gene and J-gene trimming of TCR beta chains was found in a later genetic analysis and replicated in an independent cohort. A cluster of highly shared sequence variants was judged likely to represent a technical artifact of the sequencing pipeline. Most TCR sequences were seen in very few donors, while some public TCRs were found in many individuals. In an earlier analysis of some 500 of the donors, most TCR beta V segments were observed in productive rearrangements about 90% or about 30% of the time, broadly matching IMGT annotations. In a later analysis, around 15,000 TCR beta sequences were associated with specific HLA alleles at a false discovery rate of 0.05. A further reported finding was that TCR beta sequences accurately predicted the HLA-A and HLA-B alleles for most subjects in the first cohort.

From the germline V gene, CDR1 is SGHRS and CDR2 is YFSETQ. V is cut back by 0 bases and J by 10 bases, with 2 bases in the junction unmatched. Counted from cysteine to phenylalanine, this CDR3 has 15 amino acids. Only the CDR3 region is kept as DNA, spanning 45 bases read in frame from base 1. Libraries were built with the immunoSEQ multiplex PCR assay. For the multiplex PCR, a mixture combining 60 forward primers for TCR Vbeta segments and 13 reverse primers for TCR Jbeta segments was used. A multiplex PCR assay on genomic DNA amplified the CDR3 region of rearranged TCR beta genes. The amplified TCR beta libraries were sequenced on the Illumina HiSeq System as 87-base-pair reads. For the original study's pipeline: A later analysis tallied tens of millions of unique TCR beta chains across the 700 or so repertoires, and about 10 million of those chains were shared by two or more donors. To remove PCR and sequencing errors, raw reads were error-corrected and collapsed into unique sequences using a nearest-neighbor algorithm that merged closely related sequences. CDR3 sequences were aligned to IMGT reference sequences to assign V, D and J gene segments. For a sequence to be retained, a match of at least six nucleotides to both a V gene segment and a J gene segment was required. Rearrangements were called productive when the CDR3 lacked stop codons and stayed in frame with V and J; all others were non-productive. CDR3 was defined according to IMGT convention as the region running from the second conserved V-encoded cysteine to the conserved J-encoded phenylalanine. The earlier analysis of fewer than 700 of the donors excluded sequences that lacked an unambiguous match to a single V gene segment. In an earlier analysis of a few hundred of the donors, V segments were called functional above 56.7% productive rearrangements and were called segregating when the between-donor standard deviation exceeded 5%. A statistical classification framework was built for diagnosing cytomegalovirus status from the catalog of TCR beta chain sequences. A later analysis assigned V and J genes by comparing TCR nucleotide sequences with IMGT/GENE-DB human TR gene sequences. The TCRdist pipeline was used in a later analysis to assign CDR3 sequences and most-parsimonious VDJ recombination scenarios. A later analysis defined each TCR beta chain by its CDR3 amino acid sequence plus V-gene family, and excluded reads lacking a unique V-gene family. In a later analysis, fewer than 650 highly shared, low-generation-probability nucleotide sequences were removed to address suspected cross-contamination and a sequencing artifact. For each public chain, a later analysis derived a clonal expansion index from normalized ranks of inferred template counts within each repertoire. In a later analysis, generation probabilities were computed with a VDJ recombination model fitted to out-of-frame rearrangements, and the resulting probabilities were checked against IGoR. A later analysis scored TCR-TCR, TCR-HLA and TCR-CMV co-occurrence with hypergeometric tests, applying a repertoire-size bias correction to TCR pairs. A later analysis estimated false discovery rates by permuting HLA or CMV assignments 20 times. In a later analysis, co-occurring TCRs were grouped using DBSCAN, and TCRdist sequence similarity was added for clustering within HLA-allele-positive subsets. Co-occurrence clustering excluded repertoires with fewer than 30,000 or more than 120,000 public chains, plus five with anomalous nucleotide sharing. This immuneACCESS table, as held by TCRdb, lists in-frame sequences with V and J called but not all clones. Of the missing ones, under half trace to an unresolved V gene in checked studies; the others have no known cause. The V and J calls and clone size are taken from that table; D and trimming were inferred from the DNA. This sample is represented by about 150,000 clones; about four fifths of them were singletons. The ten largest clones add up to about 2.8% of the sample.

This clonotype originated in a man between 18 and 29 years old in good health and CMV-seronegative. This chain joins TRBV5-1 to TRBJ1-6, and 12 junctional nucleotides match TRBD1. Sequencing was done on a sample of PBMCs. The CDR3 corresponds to CASSLEGTGGSPLHF. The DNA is TGCGCCAGCAGCTTGGAGGGGACAGGGGGCTCACCCCTCCACTTT.